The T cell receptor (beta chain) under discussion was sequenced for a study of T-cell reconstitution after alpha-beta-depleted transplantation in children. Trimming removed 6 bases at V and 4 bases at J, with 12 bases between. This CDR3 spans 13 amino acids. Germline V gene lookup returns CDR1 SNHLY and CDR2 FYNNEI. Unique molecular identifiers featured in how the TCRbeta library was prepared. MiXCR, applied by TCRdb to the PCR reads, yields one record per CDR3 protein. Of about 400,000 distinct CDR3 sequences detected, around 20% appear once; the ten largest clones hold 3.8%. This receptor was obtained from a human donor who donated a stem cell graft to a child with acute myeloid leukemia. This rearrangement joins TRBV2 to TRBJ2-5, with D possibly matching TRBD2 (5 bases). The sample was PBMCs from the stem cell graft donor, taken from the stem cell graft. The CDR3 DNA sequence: TGTGCCAGCAGCGGGATAGCTAGAGAGACCCAGTACTTC. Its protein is CASSGIARETQYF.